This T cell receptor beta chain was captured by sequencing in a study of neurological immune-mediated disorders. V lost 0 bases, J lost 1 base, and 8 bases lay in between. Germline values: CDR1 LGHNA, CDR2 YSLEER. The CDR3 spans 15 residues. TCRdb reprocessed the 5' RACE reads via MiXCR and lists one record per CDR3 protein. This sample yields about 50,000 distinct CDR3 sequences, of which around 16% are seen a single time; about 4.7% belongs to the top ten. By share of the sample, this clonotype is medium-sized (0.01 to 0.1%). The chain combines TRBV4-3 with TRBJ2-3; D not certain. The sequencing input was PBMCs. The receptor was derived from a man aged 60-69 years in good health. The CDR3 sequence is CASSQDIAGTDTQYF. DNA of the CDR3: TGCGCCAGCAGCCAAGATATTGCGGGCACAGATACGCAGTATTTT.